The 7 T cell receptor beta chains reported below all come from one sample, sequenced in a study of OX40 agonist ivuxolimab in advanced cancers. The table came from immunoSEQ multiplex PCR; TCRdb's copy has only in-frame clones and leaves some out. The profile shows some 41,000 clones, 75% to 90% of them singletons. This material consisted of CD4+ or CD8+ T cells sorted from blood, taken in a trial of the OX40 agonist ivuxolimab. These receptors came from an adult with an advanced solid tumor such as melanoma, head and neck, liver or kidney cancer.

The J gene is TRBJ2-4, the V gene TRBV5-1; TRBD1 is a possible D gene (6 bases). Trimming stripped 4 bases from V and 5 bases from J, with 13 bases between. CDR1 and CDR2 from the germline V gene are SGHRS and YFSETQ. CDR3 length: 14 amino acids. The CDR3 bases are TGCGCCAGCAGCCTCCAGGGGTTCCAAAACATTCAGTACTTC. It specifies CASSLQGFQNIQYF.

This chain joins TRBV27 and TRBJ1-4; D not certain. The CDR3 has 14 amino acids. Looked up from germline, CDR1 is MNHEY and CDR2 is SMNVEV (reference sequence). V lost 5 bases to trimming and J lost 6 bases, with 13 bases between them. CDR3 DNA sequence: TGTGCCAGCAGTCCGGGTGATCCACATGAAAAACTGTTTTTT. Protein: CASSPGDPHEKLFF.

The rearrangement uses TRBV28 and TRBJ2-5; D uncertain. The J call may be faulty, since TRBJ2-7 better matches the DNA end. CDR3 length: 12 amino acids. Germline V gives CDR1 MDHEN, CDR2 SYDVKM. The CDR3 sequence is CASSPYTYEQYF. CDR3 bases: TGTGCCAGCAGTCCCTATACCTACGAGCAGTACTTC.

The chain is built from TRBV18 and TRBJ1-1; tentatively, D is TRBD1 (6 bases). The CDR3 runs 14 residues. V was shortened by 3 bases and J by 2 bases, with 10 bases between the two germline ends. Looked up from germline, CDR1 is KGHSH and CDR2 is LQKENI. CDR3 loop: CASSPIQGNTEAFF. In DNA form, the CDR3 reads TGTGCCAGCTCACCCATACAGGGAAACACTGAAGCTTTCTTT.

J is TRBJ2-3 and V is TRBV11-2, with D maybe TRBD2 (5 bases). V lost 5 bases and J 6 bases, leaving 12 bases between the germline ends. The CDR3 is 13 amino acids. Germline V CDR1 and CDR2: SGHAT, FQNNGV. This chain's CDR3 is CASSEEAPDTQYF. Written as DNA, the CDR3 is TGTGCCAGCAGCGAGGAGGCCCCGGATACGCAGTATTTT.

The J gene is TRBJ2-5, the V gene TRBV5-6; D unclear. Germline values: CDR1 SGHDT, CDR2 YYEEEE. This CDR3 is built from 14 residues. The ends were cut back, 4 bases at V and 3 bases at J, with 13 bases in the middle. The DNA for the CDR3 is TGTGCCAGCAGCCCCCCAGGTGGGGAAGAGACCCAGTACTTC. This gives the protein CASSPPGGEETQYF.

This chain connects TRBV19 to TRBJ1-5, with D possibly TRBD1 on 6 matching bases. The CDR3 consists of 14 residues. CDR1 LNHDA and CDR2 SQIVND come from the germline V gene (reference sequence). V was shortened by 5 bases and J by 4 bases, with 12 bases between the two germline ends. Here the CDR3 reads CASSVTGSNQPQHF. CDR3 coding DNA: TGTGCCAGTAGTGTCACAGGGTCAAATCAGCCCCAGCATTTT. Full variable domain (outside the CDR3, taken from reference TRBV19 and TRBJ1-5): DGGITQSPKYLFRKEGQNVTLSCEQNLNHDAMYWYRQDPGQGLRLIYYSQIVNDFQKGDIAEGYSVSREKKESFPLTVTSAQKNPTAFYLCASSVTGSNQPQHFGDGTRLSIL.